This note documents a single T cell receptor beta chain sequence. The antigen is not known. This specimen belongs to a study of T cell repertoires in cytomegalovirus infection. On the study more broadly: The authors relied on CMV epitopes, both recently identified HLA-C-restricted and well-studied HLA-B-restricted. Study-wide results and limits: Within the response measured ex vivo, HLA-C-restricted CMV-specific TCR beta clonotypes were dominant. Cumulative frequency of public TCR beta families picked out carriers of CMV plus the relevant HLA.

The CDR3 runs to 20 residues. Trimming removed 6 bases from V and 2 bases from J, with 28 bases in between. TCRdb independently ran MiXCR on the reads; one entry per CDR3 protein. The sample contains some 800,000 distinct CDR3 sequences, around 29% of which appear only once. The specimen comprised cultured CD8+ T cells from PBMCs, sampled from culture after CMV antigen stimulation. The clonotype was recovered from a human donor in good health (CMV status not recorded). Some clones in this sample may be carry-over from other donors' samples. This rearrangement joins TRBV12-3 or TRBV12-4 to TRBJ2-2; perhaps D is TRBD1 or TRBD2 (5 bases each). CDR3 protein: CASRGRTPKVRGLNTGELFF. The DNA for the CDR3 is TGTGCCAGCAGGGGGCGGACTCCCAAAGTAAGAGGTCTTAACACCGGGGAGCTGTTTTTT.